This TCR beta chain was sequenced in a study of type 1 regulatory T cells. This clonotype was counted between two and nine times. Its antigen is unknown. Germline V CDR1 and CDR2: SGHRS, YFSETQ. Trimming removed 3 bases from V and 0 bases from J; junction bases left unmatched: 1. The length of the CDR3 is 16 residues. Using its own MiXCR run on the reads, TCRdb lists one record per CDR3 protein. The table has more than 50,000 distinct CDR3 sequences, 55% to 65% seen once. The sequence came from a human donor in good health. The V gene is TRBV5-1, the J gene TRBJ2-1, with 12 bases matching TRBD2. Sequenced sample: cultured non-Tr1 T cells, either the whole culture or a sorted T cell fraction (not recorded which). The CDR3 sequence: CASSSTSGSSYNEQFF. The CDR3 bases are TGCGCCAGCAGCTCGACTAGCGGGAGCTCCTACAATGAGCAGTTCTTC.